Detailed here is one TCR beta chain. There is no known antigen for this receptor. The record has no base qualities; no much larger clone is one base away. The cohort was made up of roughly 670 healthy bone marrow donors. At the time of sampling, every cohort member was nominally healthy, though immune exposures that went unrecorded were likely present. The donor was CMV seronegative and belonged to the group of around 350 seronegative cohort members. A peripheral blood sample was provided by each donor, and peripheral blood mononuclear cells were used for TCR beta sequencing. Genomic DNA extraction from the blood cell samples was performed with the Qiagen DNeasy Blood Extraction Kit. The junction carries 12 bases between V and J, which are trimmed by 7 bases and 6 bases respectively. From the cysteine through the phenylalanine, the CDR3 covers 12 amino acids. CDR3 DNA is the only sequence kept; it has 36 bases, read in frame from the first base. The germline V gene (reference sequence) provides CDR1 LNHDA and CDR2 SQIVND.

The method was the immunoSEQ multiplex PCR assay. A mixture of 60 forward primers for TCR Vbeta segments and 13 reverse primers for TCR Jbeta segments was used in the multiplex PCR. A multiplex PCR assay on genomic DNA amplified the CDR3 region of rearranged TCR beta genes. The Illumina HiSeq System was used to sequence the amplified TCR beta libraries as 87-base-pair reads. The study's own analysis went as follows. A later analysis counted about 80 million unique TCR beta chains across the 550 to 750 repertoires, and roughly 11 million of these chains were shared by at least two donors. Raw reads were error-corrected and collapsed into unique sequences by a nearest-neighbor algorithm in which closely related sequences were merged to remove PCR and sequencing errors. CDR3 sequences were aligned to IMGT reference sequences to assign V, D and J gene segments. For a sequence to be retained, at least a six-nucleotide match to both a V gene segment and a J gene segment was required. Rearrangements were classified as productive when the CDR3 lacked stop codons and remained in frame with V and J, and all other rearrangements were classified as non-productive. CDR3 was defined according to IMGT convention as the region running from the second conserved V-encoded cysteine to the conserved J-encoded phenylalanine. The earlier analysis of about 590 of the donors excluded sequences that lacked an unambiguous match to a single V gene segment. In an earlier analysis of 587 of the donors, V segments were called functional above 56.7% productive rearrangements and were called segregating when the between-donor standard deviation exceeded 5%. A statistical classification framework was developed to diagnose cytomegalovirus status using the catalog of TCR beta chain sequences. A later analysis assigned V and J genes by comparing TCR nucleotide sequences with IMGT/GENE-DB human TR gene sequences. In a later analysis, CDR3 sequences and most-parsimonious VDJ recombination scenarios were assigned using the TCRdist pipeline. In a later analysis, every TCR beta chain was defined by the combination of its CDR3 amino acid sequence and its V-gene family, and reads without a unique V-gene family were dropped. As a way to deal with suspected cross-contamination and a sequencing artifact, a later analysis dropped 592 nucleotide sequences that were highly shared and had low generation probability. A later analysis calculated a clonal expansion index for each public chain from normalized within-repertoire ranks of inferred template counts. In a later analysis, generation probabilities were computed using a VDJ recombination model fitted to out-of-frame rearrangements, and the results were checked against IGoR. In a later analysis, TCR-TCR, TCR-HLA and TCR-CMV co-occurrence was scored with hypergeometric tests, and a repertoire-size bias correction was applied to TCR pairs. A later analysis estimated false discovery rates by permuting HLA or CMV assignments 20 times. In a later analysis, co-occurring TCRs were grouped with DBSCAN, and TCRdist sequence similarity was added when clustering was performed within HLA-allele-positive subsets. Co-occurrence clustering excluded repertoires with fewer than 30,000 or more than 120,000 public chains, plus five with anomalous nucleotide sharing. This immuneACCESS table, as held by TCRdb, lists in-frame sequences with V and J called but not all clones. Of the missing ones, under half trace to an unresolved V gene in checked studies; the others have no known cause. V and J calls and clone size are those listed in that table; D and trimming were worked out from the DNA. Here the sample has fewer than 90,000 clones; around four fifths occur a single time. The top ten hold about 1.4% of the sample.

The data originate from a study of cytomegalovirus exposure and HLA in healthy donors (dated by TCRdb to 2017 to 2019). General notes on the study: An earlier analysis of 587 of the donors reported about 290 Gb of sequence data and 117 million unique TCR beta sequences from 150 million to 200 million T cells. Rather than drawing on any new phenotypic data, the later analysis identified candidate immune exposures from TCR beta sequences and the way those sequences occurred across donors. In a later genetic analysis, genome-wide SNP genotypes for about three fifths of the roughly 670 donors were used, and that subset was treated as a discovery cohort. Using immunosequencing, the study profiled T cell repertoires from about 650 subjects and related those repertoires to cytomegalovirus serostatus. To predict cytomegalovirus infection status, the study brought together high-throughput TCR immunosequencing, statistical association of individual TCRs with disease status, and machine learning. Four or five DR-DQ haplotypes were handled as single units for association and clustering because linkage in the cohort was strong. On average, around 240,000 unique TCR beta nucleotide sequences were sequenced per donor among roughly 430 genotyped donors of the cohort, with 15% to 20% of those sequences being non-productive. Roughly 320 gigabases of sequencing data and around 80 million unique TCR sequences made up an early release that covered approximately 620 HLA-typed donors. The study was designed to test whether signatures of past pathogen exposure could be identified by cataloging public T cell receptors. The number of typed donors differed by locus: about 620-640 for A, B, C, DRB1 and DQB1; some 540 for DQA1; 606 for DPA1; and around 490 for DPB1. Both class I and class II loci were covered by HLA typing, at four-digit resolution. All discovery cohort repertoires had been generated on a single sequencing platform. Donor age, sex, ethnicity and CMV serostatus were compiled together with the repertoire data. Of the 398 genotyped donors, approximately 82% fell in the genetic ancestry cluster associated with self-reported Caucasian donors. A separate validation cohort of roughly 130 different subjects was used in addition to the approximately 700-subject first cohort. A later analysis re-examined previously published TCR beta repertoires from 500 to 700 donors and added high-resolution HLA genotyping to investigate patterns of TCR occurrence. An earlier analysis of 587 of the donors applied high-throughput TCR beta sequencing to assess whether each TCR beta V gene segment acted as functional or pseudogenic. Points the paper makes about the study in general: The study listed 150 to 200 TCR beta chains as associated with cytomegalovirus. In a later genetic analysis, a missense DCLRE1C variant was associated with V-gene and J-gene trimming of TCR beta chains, and the association was replicated in an independent cohort. Some IMGT-functional V segments, including TRBV6-2 and TRBV6-3, could not be distinguished by the 87-base-pair reads and were therefore excluded. A group of highly shared sequence variants was considered likely to be a technical artifact of the sequencing pipeline. In a later analysis, HLA-associated TCR beta chains were found to be more clonally expanded and to have lower generation probabilities than equally common non-associated chains. In an earlier analysis of roughly 500 of the donors, most TCR beta V segments appeared in productive rearrangements about 87% or about 30% of the time, broadly matching IMGT annotations. Correlated functional status among segregating V segments might reflect linkage disequilibrium, but an unknown experimental factor could not be ruled out. Because HLA typing was unavailable for some donors at each locus, only the typed subset was used in association tests. Because counts were too low, roughly 16 rarely observed V segments, including chromosome 9 orphons, were excluded from the earlier analysis of around 640 of the donors. This cohort had only TCR beta chains sequenced, and the lack of alpha or paired-chain data limited which features could be detected. In a later analysis, the rate of TCR association differed among HLA loci, with DRB1 alleles having the most associated TCRs and HLA-C alleles having the fewest. A later analysis associated approximately 17,000 TCR beta sequences with specific HLA alleles at a false discovery rate of 0.05. A later analysis found that most CMV-associated TCR beta chains appeared HLA-restricted, with HLA associations seemingly driven largely by CMV exposure. A few of the identified cytomegalovirus-associated TCR beta chains were confirmed in vitro to be specific for cytomegalovirus antigens. Cytomegalovirus status was reported to be diagnosed by the classifier with high specificity and sensitivity in both the original and validation cohorts. A later analysis reported that several top co-occurrence clusters appeared linked to parvovirus B19, influenza, CMV and Epstein-Barr virus. Sequencing depth was assumed to be roughly uniform across donors in the presence/absence analyses, though that assumption may not hold. When HLA alleles, especially DR and DQ, strongly co-occurred, TCR associations were difficult to assign to individual alleles. A later genetic analysis reported fewer N-insertions in productive TCRs among donors in an Asian-associated ancestry cluster than the roughly 640-donor mean. Immune exposure information for the cohort was limited to CMV serostatus. According to the authors, the approach could potentially be generalized to other disease states and immunological phenotypes. Most TCR sequences were observed very rarely across donors, whereas some public TCRs were present in many individuals. A further reported finding was that TCR beta sequences accurately predicted the HLA-A and HLA-B alleles for most subjects in the first cohort.

This TCR was recovered from a male donor in good health and CMV-seronegative. The sample taken for sequencing was PBMCs. The sequence joins TRBV19 to TRBJ1-2, with a tentative D gene TRBD1 over 5 matching bases. The DNA reads as follows: TGTGCCAGTACAGGGCCAAGGGATGGCTACACCTTC. Protein translation: CASTGPRDGYTF.